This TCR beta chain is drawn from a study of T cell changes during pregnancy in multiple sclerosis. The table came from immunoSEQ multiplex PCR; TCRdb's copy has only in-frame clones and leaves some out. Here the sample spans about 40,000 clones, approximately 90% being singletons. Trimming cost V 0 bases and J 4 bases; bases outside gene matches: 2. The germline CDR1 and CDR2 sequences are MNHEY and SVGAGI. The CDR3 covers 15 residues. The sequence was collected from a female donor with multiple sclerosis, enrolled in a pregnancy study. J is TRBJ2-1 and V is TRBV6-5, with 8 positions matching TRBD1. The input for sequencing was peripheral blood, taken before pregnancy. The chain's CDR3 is CASSYSGQGYNEQFF. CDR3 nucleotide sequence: TGTGCCAGCAGTTACTCAGGACAGGGATACAATGAGCAGTTCTTC.